The 23 T cell receptor beta chains presented below share a single source sample, sequenced in a study of breast tumors, draining lymph nodes, adjacent tissues. MiXCR, applied by TCRdb to the multiplex PCR reads, yields one record per CDR3 protein. Among 150,000 to 200,000 distinct CDR3 sequences listed, roughly a third were seen once. Samples came from axillary lymph nodes draining the breast cancer. Sequencing was carried out using axillary lymph node tissue. Every receptor here comes from a female donor with breast cancer. Some clones in this sample may be carry-over from other donors' samples.

The chain couples TRBV2 to TRBJ2-7; D might be TRBD1 (6 bases). The CDR3 loop spans 15 amino acids. CDR1 SNHLY and CDR2 FYNNEI come from the germline V gene. V shed 2 bases and J shed 3 bases, with 14 bases lying between them. CDR3 residues: CASSEPYRDGYEQYF. In DNA, the CDR3 is TGTGCCAGCAGTGAACCCTACAGGGACGGCTACGAGCAGTACTTC.

In its sample, this clonotype was seen many times. This chain links TRBV27 with TRBJ2-2, with D unclear. Between the trimmed V and J ends, which lost 0 bases and 1 base, there was a span of 9 bases. CDR1 is MNHEY and CDR2 is SMNVEV in the germline V gene (reference sequence). The CDR3 length is 16 residues. Here the CDR3 reads CASSLSRLRNTGELFF. The CDR3, as DNA: TGTGCCAGCAGTTTATCGAGGCTTAGGAACACCGGGGAGCTGTTTTTT.

This clonotype was observed many times. The rearrangement joins TRBV7-3 to TRBJ2-1; TRBD2 agrees at 11 bases. Losses at the gene ends were 0 bases for V and 9 bases for J; bases not matched to a gene: 7. The CDR3 is 16 residues long. Germline CDR1 and CDR2: SGHTA and FQGTGA. CDR3 coding DNA: TGTGCCAGCAGCTTAACCTCTAGCGGGGGGTGGACTGAGCAGTTCTTC. Translating it yields CASSLTSSGGWTEQFF.

In this sample, this clonotype turned up many times. This rearrangement joins TRBV9 to TRBJ1-3; 7 bases map to TRBD1. Germline trimming cut 0 bases from V and 0 bases from J; bases unmatched to any gene: 0. Germline CDR1 reads SGDLS; CDR2 reads YYNGEE. The CDR3 is 15 amino acids. This chain's CDR3 is CASSVGQGSGNTIYF. The CDR3 region has the DNA TGTGCCAGCAGCGTAGGACAGGGCTCTGGAAACACCATATATTTT.

As regards this clonotype: One junction end does not reproduce the germline sequence, and a read error may be involved. This sequence joins TRBV7-3 and TRBJ2-1, with TRBD2 matching over 13 bases. The CDR3 is made up of 15 amino acids. Germline V gives CDR1 SGHTA, CDR2 FQGTGA. CDR3 sequence reads: CASSPGTSGINEQIF. DNA for the CDR3: TGTGCCAGCTCACCCGGGACTAGCGGGATCAATGAGCAGATCTTC.

This clonotype was seen many times. The chain combines TRBV11-3 with TRBJ2-3; 7 positions agree with TRBD1. The CDR3 covers 20 residues. The V gene end was trimmed by 5 bases and the J gene end by 0 bases; junction bases not matched to a gene: 20. Germline V gene data show CDR1 as SGHNT and CDR2 as YENEEA. The CDR3 nucleotides are TGTGCCAGCAGCCCTAAGGGGAGCCCGGGACAGTCACTGAGCACAGATACGCAGTATTTT. Translation: CASSPKGSPGQSLSTDTQYF.

This clonotype was detected many times. This chain joins TRBV9 and TRBJ2-1; perhaps TRBD2 as D (7 bases). The CDR3 loop spans 14 amino acids. Trimming took off 4 bases at V and 10 bases at J, with 18 bases between the two ends. Germline V gene sequence: CDR1 SGDLS, CDR2 YYNGEE. The chain's CDR3 is CASSRRGGVGEQFF. In nucleotides, the CDR3 is TGTGCCAGCAGCCGAAGGGGGGGAGTGGGAGAGCAGTTCTTC. The full variable domain, with the rest looked up from reference TRBV9 and TRBJ2-1, is DSGVTQTPKHLITATGQRVTLRCSPRSGDLSVYWYQQSLDQGLQFLIQYYNGEERAKGNILERFSAQQFPDLHSELNLSSLELGDSALYFCASSRRGGVGEQFFGPGTRLTVL.

For this clonotype: One base away lies a much larger clone, so this may be a sequencing read error. The CDR3 sequence: CASSVWGSEQFF. The CDR3 region has the DNA TGTGCCAGCAGCGTGTGGGGCAGTGAGCAGTTCTTC. The chain uses TRBV9 and TRBJ2-1, with D possibly being TRBD1 (5 bases). CDR1 SGDLS and CDR2 YYNGEE come from the germline V gene. The CDR3 is 12 residues long. Trimming stripped 2 bases from V and 9 bases from J, with 9 bases between.

Remarks on this clonotype: This clone may be a read error of a much larger clone one base away. CDR3 residues: CASEPGQADNEQFF. The CDR3 DNA sequence: TGTGCCAGCGAACCAGGACAGGCCGACAATGAGCAGTTCTTC. The rearrangement joins TRBV5-5 to TRBJ2-1; 7 nucleotides agree with TRBD1. CDR1 and CDR2 (germline): SGHKS, YYEKEE (reference sequence). CDR3 size: 14 residues. The J segment lost 5 bases and the V segment lost 7 bases, leaving 9 bases of the junction unmatched.

This clonotype was counted at least ten times. The chain joins TRBV19 to TRBJ1-5; a weak D match, TRBD1 (5 bases). The CDR3 has 16 amino acids. Per the germline V gene, CDR1 is LNHDA and CDR2 is SQIVND (reference sequence). The ends were cut back, 3 bases at V and 0 bases at J, with 12 bases in the middle. CDR3 nucleotide sequence: TGTGCCAGTAGTATTATATTGGGGGTTAGCAATCAGCCCCAGCATTTT. This sequence encodes CASSIILGVSNQPQHF.

This sequence joins TRBV6-2 or TRBV6-3 and TRBJ2-1; no firm D call. V was clipped by 6 bases and J by 2 bases, with 11 bases between them. From germline, CDR1 is MNHEY and CDR2 SVGEGT. This CDR3 spans 14 amino acids. CDR3 protein: CASSKEGPYNEQFF. CDR3 in DNA: TGTGCCAGCAGCAAGGAAGGACCCTACAATGAGCAGTTCTTC.

This clonotype was picked up a small number of times. The CDR3 nucleotides read TGTGCCAGCAAGTGGTCCCGGGACAGGGGTTATGGCTACACCTTC. Translation: CASKWSRDRGYGYTF. The chain employs TRBV6-1 and TRBJ1-2; 10 positions match TRBD1. CDR1 is MNHNS, CDR2 SASEGT, per germline. Trimming took 7 bases from V and 5 from J; bases not matched to a gene: 10. The CDR3 extends over 15 amino acids.

This clonotype was picked up many times. The chain couples TRBV5-6 to TRBJ1-5, with no clear D. The CDR3 has 12 amino acids. From germline, CDR1 is SGHDT and CDR2 YYEEEE. V was shortened by 2 bases and J by 7 bases, with 7 bases between the two germline ends. The CDR3 coding sequence is TGTGCCAGCAGCTTAGGGCGCCAGCCCCAGCATTTT. Translation: CASSLGRQPQHF.

In this sample, this clonotype turned up a few times. A single base separates this from a much larger clone, so it may be a read error. V usage is TRBV20-1 and J usage is TRBJ2-1, with D unclear. Looked up from germline, CDR1 is DFQATT and CDR2 is SNEGSKA (reference sequence). The CDR3 length is 13 residues. The CDR3 sequence: CSAGITGGNERFF. The CDR3 DNA follows: TGCAGTGCTGGAATAACTGGTGGCAATGAGCGGTTCTTC.

V and J are TRBV14 and TRBJ2-7; 13 bases match TRBD2. The CDR3 extends over 16 amino acids. Per germline, CDR1 SGHDN and CDR2 FVKESK. V dropped 4 bases and J dropped 2; count of bases not matched to a gene: 5. The CDR3 reads CASSRRTSGSTYEQYF. The CDR3 bases are TGTGCCAGCAGCCGACGGACTAGCGGGAGTACCTACGAGCAGTACTTC.

At least ten counts were recorded for this clonotype. The chain uses TRBV7-9 and TRBJ2-5; D might be TRBD1 or TRBD2, each matching 5 bases. The CDR3 consists of 12 residues. CDR1 SEHNR and CDR2 FQNEAQ come from the germline V gene (reference sequence). V lost 4 bases and J lost 3, with 6 bases in between. The CDR3 DNA sequence: TGTGCCAGCAGCTGGGGGAAAGAGACCCAGTACTTC. It specifies CASSWGKETQYF.

With regard to this clonotype: This may be a read error: a much more frequent sequence differs by one nucleotide. The chain joins TRBV6-1 to TRBJ2-7; D remains ambiguous. The CDR3 is 15 amino acids. Germline V gene lookup returns CDR1 MNHNS and CDR2 SASEGT. Written as DNA, the CDR3 is TGTGCCAACAGTGAACCAGGCGAGGCACCCCACGAGCAGTACTTC. Translation: CANSEPGEAPHEQYF.

In its sample, this clonotype was seen once. This chain's CDR3 is CASILTGGGELFF. CDR3 sequence (DNA): TGTGCCAGCATCCTAACAGGGGGCGGTGAACTGTTTTTT. The chain employs TRBV12-3 or TRBV12-4 and TRBJ1-4, with 9 bases lining up with TRBD1. The CDR3 extends over 13 amino acids. Losses at the gene ends were 7 bases for V and 12 bases for J; bases not matched to a gene: 9.

Comments on this clonotype: At one end the junction does not follow the germline gene, possibly because of a read error. V is TRBV7-7 and J is TRBJ1-5; D is undetermined. CDR1 and CDR2 from the germline V gene are SSHAT and FNYEAQ (reference sequence). The CDR3 consists of 20 residues. This CDR3 reads CASSLAPATSGRDYNEPQHF. The CDR3 region has the DNA TGTGCTAGCAGCTTAGCGCCCGCCACTAGCGGGAGAGACTACAATGAGCCCCAGCATTTT.

About this clonotype itself: One base away lies a much larger clone, so this may be a sequencing read error. The chain has TRBV5-5 and TRBJ1-2, with D hard to call. Germline CDR1 reads SGHKS; CDR2 reads YYEKEE (reference sequence). The V end lost 0 bases, the J end lost 2 bases, and 11 bases lay between the germline ends. The CDR3 loop spans 15 amino acids. This CDR3 is CASSLAVGPNYGYTF. CDR3 DNA sequence: TGTGCCAGCAGCTTGGCCGTGGGCCCAAACTATGGCTACACCTTC. The full variable domain, with the rest looked up from reference TRBV5-5 and TRBJ1-2, is DAGVTQSPTHLIKTRGQQVTLRCSPISGHKSVSWYQQVLGQGPQFIFQYYEKEERGRGNFPDRFSARQFPNYSSELNVNALLLGDSALYLCASSLAVGPNYGYTFGSGTRLTVV.

This clonotype was counted many times. The genes are TRBV6-1 and TRBJ2-7; tentatively, D is TRBD1 (5 bases). The germline CDR1 and CDR2 sequences are MNHNS and SASEGT. The V gene lost 3 bases and the J gene lost 6 bases, with 21 bases spanning the gap. The CDR3 sequence is 16 residues long. The CDR3 DNA is TGTGCCAGCAGTGACGCAGGGCTCCAGCTCTCTGGCGAGCAGTACTTC. This translates into CASSDAGLQLSGEQYF.

This clonotype was picked up many times. At one boundary the junction diverges from the germline segment, which might be a read error. This chain joins TRBV27 and TRBJ1-2, with 8 nucleotides matching TRBD1. CDR3 length equals 13 residues. Germline loops: CDR1 MNHEY, CDR2 SMNVEV (reference sequence). CDR3 nucleotide sequence: TGCGCCAGCAGCTTAGGACAGGGCTACGGCTACACCTTC. Protein: CASSLGQGYGYTF.

This chain's CDR3 is CASSLGQLVETQHF. As DNA, the CDR3 is TGCGCCAGCAGCTTGGGTCAGTTAGTAGAGACCCAGCATTTT. The chain is built from TRBV5-1 and TRBJ1-5, with no clear D. This CDR3 comprises 14 residues. V lost 0 bases and J 11 bases, leaving 15 bases between the germline ends. Germline CDR1 reads SGHRS; CDR2 reads YFSETQ.